The rows below give T cell receptor beta chains drawn from one sample of a study of blood T cell repertoires in COVID-19. Clones were read by immunoSEQ multiplex PCR, and TCRdb kept only the in-frame ones, dropping some. In the table there are a few hundred thousand clones, more than 75% of which are singletons. Sequenced input: peripheral blood. The receptors stem from a woman aged 70-85 years with active or convalescent COVID-19. CDR3s include the opening cysteine and the closing phenylalanine or tryptophan. The D gene is left open where the match is weak.

j_call cdr3_length d_call v_call cdr3_aa
TRBJ1-1 14 - TRBV29-1 CSVFMVGANTEAFF
TRBJ1-1 13 - TRBV11-2 CASSPGEDAEAFF
TRBJ1-5 15 - TRBV18 CASSPREADNQPQHF
TRBJ1-6 15 - TRBV5-1 CASSLGTVHNSPLHF
TRBJ1-2 15 TRBD1 TRBV10-3 CAISEMDRGRSGYTF
TRBJ1-2 13 TRBD1 TRBV5-6 CASSRGQVYGYTF
TRBJ1-2 14 TRBD1 TRBV2 CASSVIGQGGGYTF
TRBJ2-2 16 - TRBV19 CASRMGQLMGAGELFF
TRBJ1-6 15 TRBD1 TRBV18 CASSPPDRPNSPLHF
TRBJ2-5 15 TRBD2 TRBV14 CASSRRTSGEETQYF
TRBJ1-6 13 - TRBV10-3 CAISPEYNSPLHF